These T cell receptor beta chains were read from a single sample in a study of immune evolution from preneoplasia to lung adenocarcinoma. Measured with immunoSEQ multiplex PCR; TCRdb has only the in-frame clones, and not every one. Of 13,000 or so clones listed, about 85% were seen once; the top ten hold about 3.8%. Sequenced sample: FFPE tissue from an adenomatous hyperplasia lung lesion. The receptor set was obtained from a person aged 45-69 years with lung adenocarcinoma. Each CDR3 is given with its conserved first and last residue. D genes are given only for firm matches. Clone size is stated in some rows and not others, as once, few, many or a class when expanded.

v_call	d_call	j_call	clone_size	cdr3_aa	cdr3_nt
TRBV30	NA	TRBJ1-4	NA	CAWSPGMFGEKLFF	TGTGCCTGGAGTCCCGGTATGTTCGGTGAAAAACTGTTTTTT
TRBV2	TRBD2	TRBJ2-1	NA	CASSRTHGGVDNEQFF	TGTGCCAGCAGTAGGACACACGGGGGGGTTGACAATGAGCAGTTCTTC
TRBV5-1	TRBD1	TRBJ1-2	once	CASSQTGDRGKGNYGYTF	TGCGCCAGCAGCCAGACGGGGGACAGGGGAAAGGGTAACTATGGCTACACCTTC
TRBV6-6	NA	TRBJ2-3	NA	CASSLRERPDTQYF	TGTGCCAGCAGCCTACGCGAGCGGCCAGATACGCAGTATTTT
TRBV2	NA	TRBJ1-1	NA	CASNLDGGNTEAFF	TGTGCCAGCAACCTCGATGGCGGGAACACTGAAGCTTTCTTT
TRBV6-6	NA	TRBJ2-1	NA	CASREDRYNEQFF	TGTGCCAGCAGAGAAGACAGGTACAATGAGCAGTTCTTC
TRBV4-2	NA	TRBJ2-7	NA	CASSQDLPGPTYEQYF	TGTGCCAGCAGCCAAGATCTGCCAGGGCCCACCTACGAGCAGTACTTC
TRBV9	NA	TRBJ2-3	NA	CASSFSTGDRSTDTQYF	TGTGCCAGCAGCTTCTCGACCGGGGATCGAAGCACAGATACGCAGTATTTT
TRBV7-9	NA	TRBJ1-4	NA	CASSLGSTSEKLFF	TGTGCCAGCAGCTTAGGGTCTACCTCTGAAAAACTGTTTTTT
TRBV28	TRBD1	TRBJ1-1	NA	CASSLPQTGGYTEAFF	TGTGCCAGCAGTCTACCACAGACAGGGGGATACACTGAAGCTTTCTTT
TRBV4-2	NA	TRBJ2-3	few	CASSQSPRGDTQYF	TGTGCCAGCAGCCAAAGCCCACGCGGGGATACGCAGTATTTT
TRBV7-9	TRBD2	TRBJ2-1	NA	CASSLEGLAGFYNEQFF	TGTGCCAGCAGCTTAGAAGGACTAGCGGGGTTCTACAATGAGCAGTTCTTC
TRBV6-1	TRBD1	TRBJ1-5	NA	CASRTGFSNQPQHF	TGTGCCAGCAGGACAGGGTTTAGCAATCAGCCCCAGCATTTT
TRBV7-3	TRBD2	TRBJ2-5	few	CASSLTVPSTAGETETQYF	TGTGCCAGCAGCTTAACAGTACCCTCTACCGCGGGAGAGACGGAGACCCAGTACTTC
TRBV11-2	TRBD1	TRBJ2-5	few	CASSLGTGSPQYF	TGTGCCAGCAGCTTAGGGACAGGGTCCCCTCAGTACTTC
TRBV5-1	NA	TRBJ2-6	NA	CASSLDSGANVLTF	TGCGCCAGCAGCCTAGACTCTGGGGCCAACGTCCTGACTTTC
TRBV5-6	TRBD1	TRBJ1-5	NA	CASSRMNRGQGNQPQHF	TGTGCCAGCAGCCGAATGAACAGGGGGCAGGGGAATCAGCCCCAGCATTTT
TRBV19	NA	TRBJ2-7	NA	CASSGPSGGVYEQYF	TGTGCCAGTAGTGGACCTTCGGGGGGCGTCTACGAGCAGTACTTC
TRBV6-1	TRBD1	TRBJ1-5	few	CASNRDSANQPQHF	TGTGCCAGTAACCGGGACAGTGCCAATCAGCCCCAGCATTTT
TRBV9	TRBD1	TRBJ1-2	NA	CASSADRDSRTYGYTF	TGTGCCAGCAGCGCAGACCGGGACAGTCGAACCTATGGCTACACCTTC
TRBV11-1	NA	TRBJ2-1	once	CASSLNPRDNEQFF	TGTGCCAGCAGCTTAAACCCTAGGGACAATGAGCAGTTCTTC
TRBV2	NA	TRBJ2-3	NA	CASSTLDITDTQYF	TGTGCCAGCAGTACCCTGGACATCACAGATACGCAGTATTTT
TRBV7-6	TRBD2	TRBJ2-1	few	CASSIQAGSSYNEQFF	TGTGCCAGCAGTATACAAGCGGGGAGCTCCTACAATGAGCAGTTCTTC
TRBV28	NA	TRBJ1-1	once	CASRTYAGVRRVRNTEAFF	TGTGCCAGCAGGACTTACGCAGGAGTTCGTAGGGTCAGGAACACTGAAGCTTTCTTT
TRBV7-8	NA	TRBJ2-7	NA	CASSLANIYEQYF	TGTGCCAGCAGCTTAGCGAACATCTACGAGCAGTACTTC
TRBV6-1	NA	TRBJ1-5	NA	CASSDGANNQPQHF	TGTGCCAGCAGTGACGGAGCGAACAATCAGCCCCAGCATTTT
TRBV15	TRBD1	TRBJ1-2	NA	CATSRPQGADYGYTF	TGTGCCACCAGCAGACCACAGGGGGCAGACTATGGCTACACCTTC
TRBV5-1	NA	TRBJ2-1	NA	CASSQGPYNEQFF	TGCGCCAGCAGCCAAGGACCCTACAATGAGCAGTTCTTC
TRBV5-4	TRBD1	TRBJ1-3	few	CASSRDSSSGNTIYF	TGTGCCAGCAGCCGGGACAGCAGCTCTGGAAACACCATATATTTT
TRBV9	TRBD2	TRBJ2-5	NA	CASSSGLAGEETQYF	TGTGCCAGCAGCTCGGGACTAGCGGGAGAGGAGACCCAGTACTTC
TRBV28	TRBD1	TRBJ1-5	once	CASIGERDRGFSQPQHF	TGTGCCAGCATCGGTGAGCGGGACAGGGGTTTCAGTCAGCCCCAGCATTTT
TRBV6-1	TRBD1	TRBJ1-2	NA	CASRGQVGYGYTF	TGTGCCAGCCGAGGACAGGTTGGCTATGGCTACACCTTC
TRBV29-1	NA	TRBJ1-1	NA	CSVSTGINTEAFF	TGCAGCGTATCGACAGGAATTAACACTGAAGCTTTCTTT
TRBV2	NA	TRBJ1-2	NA	CASSGRPSYGYTF	TGTGCCAGCAGCGGACGGCCGAGCTATGGCTACACCTTC
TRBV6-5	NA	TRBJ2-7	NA	CASRSLGRYEQYF	TGTGCCAGCAGGTCCTTGGGACGGTACGAGCAGTACTTC
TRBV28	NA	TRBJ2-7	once	CASSFQGGWEQYF	TGTGCCAGCAGTTTCCAGGGTGGTTGGGAGCAGTACTTC